This TCR beta chain was found in a study of CD4 T cells in relation to SARS-CoV-2 and coronaviruses. Study information: PBMCs were cultured with antigen for roughly 11 days before TCR beta sequencing.

The assay was immunoSEQ multiplex PCR, and TCRdb's table has in-frame clones only and misses some. The sample holds 18,000 or so clones; more than 65% are singletons and the top ten take 20% to 25%. With respect to this clone: The target antigen is unknown.

Unexposed donor CD4+ T cells date from about 2011-2018, before the COVID-19 pandemic. The cells were cultured for 9 to 11 days before CD4+ T cells were isolated. Testing used SARS-CoV-2 S/N and four cold-coronavirus spikes on unexposed-donor CD4+ T cells, cells permitting. The study's findings and limits: About 64% of donors had memory CD4+ clonotypes crossrecognizing SARS-CoV-2 and common cold coronavirus spike.

Input material: CD4+ T cells from PBMCs, cultured in vitro. The origin of this receptor is a human donor in good health.

CDR3 region: CASSADRLEAFF. The CDR3 DNA sequence: TGTGCCAGCAGCGCCGACAGACTTGAAGCTTTCTTT. The chain carries TRBV11-1 and TRBJ1-1; the D gene is possibly TRBD1 (5 bases). The CDR3 covers 12 residues. V was cut by 5 bases and J by 7 bases, with 11 bases left in between. Germline loops: CDR1 SGHAT, CDR2 FQDESV (reference sequence).